The subject of this entry is one T cell receptor (beta chain). Data came from immunoSEQ multiplex PCR; TCRdb stores just in-frame clones and leaves some out. The sample includes fewer than 450,000 clones, 88% of them seen just once. This entry belongs to a study of blood T cell repertoires in COVID-19. The germline V gene encodes CDR1 MGHDK and CDR2 SYGVNS. This CDR3 is built from 17 residues. V gave up 3 bases and J gave up 2 bases; unmatched junction bases: 5. The sequencing sample was made of PBMCs or T cells enriched from blood (not recorded which). The chain combines TRBV25-1 with TRBJ2-3, with TRBD2 identical over 13 bases. This TCR was recovered from a woman aged 18 to 35 who had recovered from COVID-19. The DNA for the CDR3 is TGTGCCAGCAGTGATACTAGCGGGGGGGCCGTCACAGATACGCAGTATTTT. Translation: CASSDTSGGAVTDTQYF.